A single TCR beta chain is shown here with its context. Its binding antigen is unknown. One base away there is no much larger clone; base qualities are not given. V is cut back by 4 bases and J by 8 bases, with 13 bases in the junction unmatched. The CDR3 has 15 amino acids, counting the end cysteine and phenylalanine. The CDR3 DNA has 45 bases and is translated from base 1. Taken from the germline V gene (reference sequence), the CDR1 and CDR2 loops are GTSNPN and SVGIG. TCRbeta CDR3 regions were amplified from genomic DNA using the immunoSEQ Assay, a bias-controlled multiplex PCR. Per the original workflow: The number of nucleated cells in each sample was estimated by amplification of reference gene primers within the assay. To quantify the absolute abundance of each unique TCRbeta CDR3 rearrangement, sequence reads were collapsed and filtered. For each sample, productive Simpson clonality was calculated by taking the square root of Simpson's diversity index across productive rearrangements. TCRdb re-hosts the immuneACCESS table, in-frame sequences only. Its copies lack some clones; in the studies checked, an unresolved V gene accounts for under half of them, and the cause for the rest is not known. The D gene and trimming were derived from the DNA, and the V and J assignments and clone size from that table. For this sample the table gives around 330,000 clones, of which over 75% were detected only once. The ten largest clonotypes hold approximately 9.8% of the sample.

Enrolling through a virtual design, the prospective study's participants ranged in age from about 18 to 100 years and lived across about two dozen United States geographic areas. In the prospective study, cohorts were assigned on the basis of participant-reported clinical history obtained from a screening survey and a study questionnaire. Recovered participants in ImmuneRACE Cohort 3 were defined by two consecutive negative NP/OP PCR tests, clearance by a healthcare professional, or resolution of symptoms. In the prospective study, whole blood, serum and a nasopharyngeal or oropharyngeal swab were collected from each participant by mobile phlebotomists. Additional blood draws and questionnaires over an approximately two-month period could optionally be provided by prospective study participants. Prospective study blood samples were shipped either frozen or at room temperature before DNA extraction.

These data come from a study of blood T cell repertoires in COVID-19 (dated by TCRdb to the early 2020s). A note on the overall study: Samples from collaborators originated in the United States, Italy and Spain and spanned both the acute and convalescent phases of COVID-19. The prospective study material was composed of cDNA or gDNA derived from T cells, B-cell-depleted T cells, or PBMCs. Subjects who had been exposed to COVID-19, were actively infected with it, or had recovered from it provided the deeply sampled blood TCRbeta repertoires that made up the dataset. A freely available public database, intended as a resource for researchers studying the immune response to SARS-CoV-2, is where the repertoires were released. Samples were obtained from the ongoing ImmuneRACE study (first 160 participants) and from 1,254 subjects provided by 6 global collaborators. Nearly every sample came with metadata listing a de-identified subject ID, COVID-19 status, age in years and sex. HLA class I and class II types, where available, came from metadata supplied by the sample provider rather than from assay-based typing. The full study reports these points: The quantity of clinical and demographic metadata differed by source and by participant and was supplied without curation.

This sequence uses TRBV30 and TRBJ2-1, and 8 bases in between align with TRBD1. The material sequenced was PBMCs or T cells enriched from blood (not recorded which). The source is a woman between 35 and 50 years old who had recovered from COVID-19. The sequence in DNA is TGTGCCTGGAAAATAGGACAGGGATGGCCCTATGAGCAGTTCTTC. It is translated as CAWKIGQGWPYEQFF.